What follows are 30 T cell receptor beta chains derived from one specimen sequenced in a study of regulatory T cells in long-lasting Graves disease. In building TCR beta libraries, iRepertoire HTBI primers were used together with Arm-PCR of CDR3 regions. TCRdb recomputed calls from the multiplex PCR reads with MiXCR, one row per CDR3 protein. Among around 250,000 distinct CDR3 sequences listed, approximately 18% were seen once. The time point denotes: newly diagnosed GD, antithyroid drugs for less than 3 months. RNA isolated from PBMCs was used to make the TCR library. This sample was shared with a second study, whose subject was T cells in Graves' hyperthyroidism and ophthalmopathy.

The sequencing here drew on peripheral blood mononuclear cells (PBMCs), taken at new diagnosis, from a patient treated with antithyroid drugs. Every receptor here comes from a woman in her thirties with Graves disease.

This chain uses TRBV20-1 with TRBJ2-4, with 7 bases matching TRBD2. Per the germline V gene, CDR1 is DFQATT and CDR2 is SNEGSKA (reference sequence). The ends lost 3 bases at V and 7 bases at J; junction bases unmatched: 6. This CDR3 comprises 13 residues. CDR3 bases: TGCAGTGCTAGCGGGGGGACTTTGAACATTCAGTACTTC. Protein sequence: CSASGGTLNIQYF.

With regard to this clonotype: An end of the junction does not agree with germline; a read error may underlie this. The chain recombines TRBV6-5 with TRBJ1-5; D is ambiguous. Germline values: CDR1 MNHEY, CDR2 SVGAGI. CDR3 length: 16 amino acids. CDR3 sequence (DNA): TGTGCCAGCAGTTACTCGCCAGTCGGTAGCAATCAGCCCCCGCATTTT. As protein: CASSYSPVGSNQPPHF.

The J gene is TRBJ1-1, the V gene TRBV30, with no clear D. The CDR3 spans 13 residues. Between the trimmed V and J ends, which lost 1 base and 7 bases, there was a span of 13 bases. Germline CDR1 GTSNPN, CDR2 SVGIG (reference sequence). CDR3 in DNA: TGTGCCTGGAGTGGTGGGTCTCGGGGTGAAGCTTTCTTT. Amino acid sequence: CAWSGGSRGEAFF.

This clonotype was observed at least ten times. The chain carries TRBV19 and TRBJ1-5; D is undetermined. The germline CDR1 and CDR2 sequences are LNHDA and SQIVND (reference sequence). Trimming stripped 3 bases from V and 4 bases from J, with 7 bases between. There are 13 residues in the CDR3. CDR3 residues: CASSMGINQPQHF. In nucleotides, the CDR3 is TGTGCCAGTAGTATGGGCATTAATCAGCCCCAGCATTTT.

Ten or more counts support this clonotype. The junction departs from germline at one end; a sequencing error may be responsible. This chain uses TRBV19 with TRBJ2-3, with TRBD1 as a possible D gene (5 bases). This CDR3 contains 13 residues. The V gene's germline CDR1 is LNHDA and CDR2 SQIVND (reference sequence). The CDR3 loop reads CASSRGMADTQYF. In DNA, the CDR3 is TGTGCCAGCAGTAGGGGTATGGCAGATACGCAGTATTTT. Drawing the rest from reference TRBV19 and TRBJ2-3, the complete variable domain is DGGITQSPKYLFRKEGQNVTLSCEQNLNHDAMYWYRQDPGQGLRLIYYSQIVNDFQKGDIAEGYSVSREKKESFPLTVTSAQKNPTAFYLCASSRGMADTQYFGPGTRLTVL.

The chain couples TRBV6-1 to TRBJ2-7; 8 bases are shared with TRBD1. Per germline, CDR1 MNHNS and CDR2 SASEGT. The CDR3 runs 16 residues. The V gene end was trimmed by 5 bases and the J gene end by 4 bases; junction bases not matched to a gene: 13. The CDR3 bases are TGTGCCAGCAGTCCTCGACAGGGGACGATTTTGTACGAGCAGTACTTC. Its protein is CASSPRQGTILYEQYF.

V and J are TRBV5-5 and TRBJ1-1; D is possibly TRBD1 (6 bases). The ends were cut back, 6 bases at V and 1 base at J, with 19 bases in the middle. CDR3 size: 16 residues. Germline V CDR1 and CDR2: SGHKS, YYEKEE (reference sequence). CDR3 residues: CASTISLARGNTEAFF. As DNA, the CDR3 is TGTGCCAGCACCATATCCCTAGCCAGGGGGAACACTGAAGCTTTCTTT. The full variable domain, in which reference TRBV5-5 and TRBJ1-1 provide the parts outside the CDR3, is DAGVTQSPTHLIKTRGQQVTLRCSPISGHKSVSWYQQVLGQGPQFIFQYYEKEERGRGNFPDRFSARQFPNYSSELNVNALLLGDSALYLCASTISLARGNTEAFFGQGTRLTVV.

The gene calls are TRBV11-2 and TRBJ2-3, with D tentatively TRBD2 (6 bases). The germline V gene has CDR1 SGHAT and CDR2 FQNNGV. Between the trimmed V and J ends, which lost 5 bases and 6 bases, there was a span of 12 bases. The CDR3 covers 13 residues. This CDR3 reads CASSVGTPDTQYF. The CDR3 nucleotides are TGTGCCAGCAGCGTCGGGACTCCGGATACGCAGTATTTT.

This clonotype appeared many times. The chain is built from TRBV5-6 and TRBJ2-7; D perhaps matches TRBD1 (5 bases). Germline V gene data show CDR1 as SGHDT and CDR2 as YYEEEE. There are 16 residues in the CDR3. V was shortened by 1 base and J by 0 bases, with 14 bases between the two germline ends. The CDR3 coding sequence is TGTGCCAGCAGCTTGACTGGCAGGGTGAGCTCCTACGAGCAGTACTTC. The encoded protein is CASSLTGRVSSYEQYF.

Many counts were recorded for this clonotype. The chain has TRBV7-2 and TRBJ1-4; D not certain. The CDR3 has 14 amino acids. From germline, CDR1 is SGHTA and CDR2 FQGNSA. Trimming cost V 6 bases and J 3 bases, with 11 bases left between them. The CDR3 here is CASSLSRANEKLFF. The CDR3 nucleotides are TGTGCCAGCAGTTTAAGTCGGGCTAATGAAAAACTGTTTTTT.

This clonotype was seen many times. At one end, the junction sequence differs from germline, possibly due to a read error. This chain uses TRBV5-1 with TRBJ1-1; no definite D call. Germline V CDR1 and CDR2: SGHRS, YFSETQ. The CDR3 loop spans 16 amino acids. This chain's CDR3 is CASSSPGPRMNTEAFF. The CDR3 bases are TGTGCCAGCAGCTCCCCCGGACCGCGCATGAACACTGAAGCTTTCTTT.

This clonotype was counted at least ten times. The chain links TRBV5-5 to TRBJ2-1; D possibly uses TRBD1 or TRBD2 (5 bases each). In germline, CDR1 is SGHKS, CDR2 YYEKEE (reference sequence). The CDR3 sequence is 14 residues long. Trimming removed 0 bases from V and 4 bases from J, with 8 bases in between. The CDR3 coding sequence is TGTGCCAGCAGCTTGGGGGACCTGTACAATGAGCAGTTCTTC. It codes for CASSLGDLYNEQFF.

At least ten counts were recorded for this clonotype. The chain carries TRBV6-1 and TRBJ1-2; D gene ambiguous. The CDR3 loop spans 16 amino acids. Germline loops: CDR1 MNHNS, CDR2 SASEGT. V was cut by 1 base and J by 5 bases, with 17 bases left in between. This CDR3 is CASSEGADGRPYGYTF. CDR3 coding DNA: TGTGCCAGCAGTGAAGGGGCGGACGGGAGACCTTATGGCTACACCTTC.

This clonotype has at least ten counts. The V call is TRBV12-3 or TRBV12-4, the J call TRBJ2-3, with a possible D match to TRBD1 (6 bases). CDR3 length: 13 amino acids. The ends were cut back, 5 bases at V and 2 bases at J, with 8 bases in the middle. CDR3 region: CASSGQITDTQYF. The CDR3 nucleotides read TGTGCCAGCAGTGGACAGATCACAGATACGCAGTATTTT.

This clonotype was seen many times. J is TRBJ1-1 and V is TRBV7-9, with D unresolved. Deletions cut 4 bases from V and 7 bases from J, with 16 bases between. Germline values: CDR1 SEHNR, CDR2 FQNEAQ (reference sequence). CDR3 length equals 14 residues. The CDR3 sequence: CASSSHKVWSEAFF. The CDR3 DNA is TGTGCCAGCAGCTCCCATAAGGTTTGGAGTGAAGCTTTCTTT.

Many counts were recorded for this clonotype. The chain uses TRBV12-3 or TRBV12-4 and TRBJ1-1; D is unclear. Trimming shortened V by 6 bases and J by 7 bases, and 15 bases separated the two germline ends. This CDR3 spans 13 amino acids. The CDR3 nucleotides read TGTGCCAGCAGCGTCATTGAGAGAAGTGAAGCTTTCTTT. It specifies CASSVIERSEAFF.

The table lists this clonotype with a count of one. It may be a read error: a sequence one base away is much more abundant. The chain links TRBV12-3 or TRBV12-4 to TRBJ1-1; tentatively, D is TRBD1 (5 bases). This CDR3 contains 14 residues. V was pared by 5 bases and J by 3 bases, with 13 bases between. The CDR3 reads CASSPTQGDTEAFF. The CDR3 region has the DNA TGTGCCAGCAGTCCTACCCAGGGTGACACTGAAGCTTTCTTT.

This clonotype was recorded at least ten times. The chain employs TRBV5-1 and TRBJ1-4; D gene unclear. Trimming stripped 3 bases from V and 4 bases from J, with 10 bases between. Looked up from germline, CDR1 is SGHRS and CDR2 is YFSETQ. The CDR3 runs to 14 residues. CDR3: CASSSGEINEKLFF. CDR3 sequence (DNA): TGCGCCAGCAGCTCAGGTGAAATTAATGAAAAACTGTTTTTT.

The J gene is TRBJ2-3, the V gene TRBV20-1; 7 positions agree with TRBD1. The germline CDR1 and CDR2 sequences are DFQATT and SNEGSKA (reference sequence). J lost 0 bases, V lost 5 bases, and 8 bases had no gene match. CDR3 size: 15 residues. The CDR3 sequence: CSAGDRVGSTDTQYF. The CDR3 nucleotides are TGCAGTGCTGGCGACAGGGTCGGGAGCACAGATACGCAGTATTTT.

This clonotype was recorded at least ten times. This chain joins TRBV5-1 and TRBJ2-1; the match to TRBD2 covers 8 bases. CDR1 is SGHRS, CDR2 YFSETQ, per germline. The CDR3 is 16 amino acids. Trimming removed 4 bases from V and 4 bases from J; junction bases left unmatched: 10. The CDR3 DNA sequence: TGCGCCAGCAGCCAGCGCGGGGGGTCCCGATACAATGAGCAGTTCTTC. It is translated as CASSQRGGSRYNEQFF.

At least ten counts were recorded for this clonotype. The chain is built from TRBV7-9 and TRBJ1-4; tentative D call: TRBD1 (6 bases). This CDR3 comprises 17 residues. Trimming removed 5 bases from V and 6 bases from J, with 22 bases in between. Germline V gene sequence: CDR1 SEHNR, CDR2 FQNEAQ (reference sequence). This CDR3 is CASSKVPPTGLHEKLFF. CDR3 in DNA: TGTGCCAGCAGCAAAGTCCCTCCGACAGGATTGCATGAAAAACTGTTTTTT.

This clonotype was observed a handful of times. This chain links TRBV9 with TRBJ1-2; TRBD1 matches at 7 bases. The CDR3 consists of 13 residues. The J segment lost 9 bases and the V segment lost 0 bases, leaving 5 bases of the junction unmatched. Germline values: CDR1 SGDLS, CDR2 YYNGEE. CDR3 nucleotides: TGTGCCAGCAGCGTAGGAGAAGGGGGCCGCTACACCTTC. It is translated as CASSVGEGGRYTF. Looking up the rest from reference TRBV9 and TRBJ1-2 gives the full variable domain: DSGVTQTPKHLITATGQRVTLRCSPRSGDLSVYWYQQSLDQGLQFLIQYYNGEERAKGNILERFSAQQFPDLHSELNLSSLELGDSALYFCASSVGEGGRYTFGSGTRLTVV.

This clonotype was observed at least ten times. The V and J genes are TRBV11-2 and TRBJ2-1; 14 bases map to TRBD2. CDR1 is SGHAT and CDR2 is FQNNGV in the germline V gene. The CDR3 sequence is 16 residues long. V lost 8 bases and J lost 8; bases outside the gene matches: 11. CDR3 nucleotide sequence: TGTGCCAGCGCCTTGGGCCAGGGACTAGCGGGGGATGAGCAGTTCTTC. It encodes CASALGQGLAGDEQFF.

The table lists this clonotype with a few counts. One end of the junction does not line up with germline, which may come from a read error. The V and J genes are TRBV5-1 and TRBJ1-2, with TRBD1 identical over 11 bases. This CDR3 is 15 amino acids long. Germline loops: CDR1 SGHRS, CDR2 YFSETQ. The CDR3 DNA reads TGCGCCAGCAGCAGGGACAGGGGGGATCACTATGGCCACACCTTC. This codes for CASSRDRGDHYGHTF.

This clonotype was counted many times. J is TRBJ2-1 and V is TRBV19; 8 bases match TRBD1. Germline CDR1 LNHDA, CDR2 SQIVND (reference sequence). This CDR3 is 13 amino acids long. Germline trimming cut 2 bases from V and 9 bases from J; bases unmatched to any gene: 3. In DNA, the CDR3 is TGTGCCAGTAGTATATCACAGGGGGGTGAGCAGTTCTTC. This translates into CASSISQGGEQFF.

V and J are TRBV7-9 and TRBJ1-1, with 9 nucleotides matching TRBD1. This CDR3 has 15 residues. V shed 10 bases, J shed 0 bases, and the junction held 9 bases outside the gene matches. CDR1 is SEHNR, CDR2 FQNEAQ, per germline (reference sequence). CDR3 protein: CATRQGVQMNTEAFF. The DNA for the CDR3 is TGTGCCACAAGACAGGGGGTACAAATGAACACTGAAGCTTTCTTT.

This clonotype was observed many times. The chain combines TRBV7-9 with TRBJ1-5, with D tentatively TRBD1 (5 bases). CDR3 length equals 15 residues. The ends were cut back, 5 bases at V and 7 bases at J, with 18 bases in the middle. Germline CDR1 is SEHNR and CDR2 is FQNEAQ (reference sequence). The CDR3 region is CASSPYWESGQPQHF. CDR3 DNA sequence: TGTGCCAGCAGCCCATACTGGGAGTCAGGGCAGCCCCAGCATTTT.

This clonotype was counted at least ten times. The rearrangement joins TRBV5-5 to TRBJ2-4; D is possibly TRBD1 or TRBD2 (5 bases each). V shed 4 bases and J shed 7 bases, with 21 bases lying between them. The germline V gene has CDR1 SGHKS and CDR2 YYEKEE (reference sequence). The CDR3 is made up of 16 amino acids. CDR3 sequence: CASSQSPPGPRNIQYF. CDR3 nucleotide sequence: TGTGCCAGCAGCCAGTCTCCCCCGGGACCGCGGAACATTCAGTACTTC.

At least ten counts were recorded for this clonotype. The CDR3 is CASSATRSTDTQYF. The CDR3 coding sequence is TGTGCCAGCAGTGCCACTAGGTCCACAGATACGCAGTATTTT. The rearrangement uses TRBV6-1 and TRBJ2-3, with a tentative D call TRBD2 (5 bases). Trimming shortened V by 4 bases and J by 2 bases, and 10 bases separated the two germline ends. CDR3 size: 14 residues. CDR1 is MNHNS and CDR2 is SASEGT in the germline V gene.

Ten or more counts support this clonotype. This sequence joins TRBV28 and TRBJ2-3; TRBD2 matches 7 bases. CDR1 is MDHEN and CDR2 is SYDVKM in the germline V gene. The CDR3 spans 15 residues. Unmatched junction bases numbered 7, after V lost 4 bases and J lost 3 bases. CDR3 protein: CASSSLGGGTDTQYF. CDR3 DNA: TGTGCCAGCAGTTCTCTTGGGGGAGGGACAGATACGCAGTATTTT. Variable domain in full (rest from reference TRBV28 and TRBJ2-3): DVKVTQSSRYLVKRTGEKVFLECVQDMDHENMFWYRQDPGLGLRLIYFSYDVKMKEKGDIPEGYSVSREKKERFSLILESASTNQTSMYLCASSSLGGGTDTQYFGPGTRLTVL.